This T cell receptor beta chain was captured in a study of T cell repertoires and HLA-DP antigens. At the level of the study: Alloreactive CD4+ T cells targeted HLA-DP on transduced HeLa. Pre-culture CD4+ samples used about 1,100 ng DNA versus roughly 200 ng for CD137+CD4+ sorts. Study observations and caveats: Average cumulative frequency of previously undetected clones was 30% to 40% against one allele and less than 55% against the other.

A remark on this clone: What it recognizes is unknown.

Sequenced by immunoSEQ multiplex PCR; TCRdb stores in-frame clones only, minus some. The table includes about 89,000 clones, around nine tenths detected once. CDR3 size: 15 residues. The germline V gene has CDR1 LNHDA and CDR2 SQIVND (reference sequence). V trimming: 5 bases; J trimming: 6 bases; junction bases outside the gene matches: 10. The material sequenced was CD4+ T cells from PBMCs. The sequence came from a middle-aged man in good health and CMV-seronegative. This chain uses TRBV19 with TRBJ2-7; 10 bases are a match to TRBD2. CDR3 region: CASSALAGYLGEQYF. The CDR3 DNA is TGTGCCAGTAGTGCACTAGCGGGATACCTAGGCGAGCAGTACTTC. Filled out from reference TRBV19 and TRBJ2-7, the complete variable domain reads DGGITQSPKYLFRKEGQNVTLSCEQNLNHDAMYWYRQDPGQGLRLIYYSQIVNDFQKGDIAEGYSVSREKKESFPLTVTSAQKNPTAFYLCASSALAGYLGEQYFGPGTRLTVT.